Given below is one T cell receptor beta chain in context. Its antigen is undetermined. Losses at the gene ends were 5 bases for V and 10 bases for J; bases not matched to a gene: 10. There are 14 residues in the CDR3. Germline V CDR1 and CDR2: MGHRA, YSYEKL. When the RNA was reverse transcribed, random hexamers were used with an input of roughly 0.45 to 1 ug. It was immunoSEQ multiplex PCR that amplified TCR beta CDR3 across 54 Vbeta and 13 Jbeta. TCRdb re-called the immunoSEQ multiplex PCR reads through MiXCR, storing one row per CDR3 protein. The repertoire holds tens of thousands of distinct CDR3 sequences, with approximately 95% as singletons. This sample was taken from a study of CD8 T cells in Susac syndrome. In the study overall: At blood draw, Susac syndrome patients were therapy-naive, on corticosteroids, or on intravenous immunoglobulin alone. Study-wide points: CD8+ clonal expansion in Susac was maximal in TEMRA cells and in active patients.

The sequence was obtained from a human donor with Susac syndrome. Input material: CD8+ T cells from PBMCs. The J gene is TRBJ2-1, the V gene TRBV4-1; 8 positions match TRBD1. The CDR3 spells CASSFVSTGEEQFF. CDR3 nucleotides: TGCGCCAGCAGCTTTGTCTCGACAGGGGAAGAGCAGTTCTTC.